A selection of T cell receptor beta chains follows, all from one sample in a study of neoadjuvant anti-PD-1 for oral cavity cancer. This table comes from immunoSEQ multiplex PCR, and its TCRdb copy is limited to in-frame clones, with some not included. The sample shows more than 7,000 clones, roughly 69% of them seen only once. Source: PBMCs, taken after nivolumab (anti-PD-1) treatment. The origin of the receptors is a person aged 40-85 years with oral cavity squamous cell carcinoma. The CDR3 runs from the conserved cysteine through the conserved F or W. D genes are given only for firm matches. Part of the rows lack a size; the others show once, few, many or a class for expanded clones.

clone size	D gene	V gene	J gene	CDR3 DNA	CDR3 protein
NA	NA	TRBV7-8	TRBJ2-5	TGTGCCAGCAGCCCAGGAACAAACCAAGAGACCCAGTACTTC	CASSPGTNQETQYF
NA	TRBD1	TRBV6-1	TRBJ2-3	TGTGCCAGCATCGGGAACAGGGGGCTGGGAGATACGCAGTATTTT	CASIGNRGLGDTQYF
NA	NA	TRBV7-9	TRBJ2-2	TGTGCCAGCAGCCTCGGGGAGCTGTTTTTT	CASSLGELFF
NA	TRBD1	TRBV5-1	TRBJ1-6	TGCGCCAGCAGCTCGGGGACAGATTATAATTCACCCCTCCACTTT	CASSSGTDYNSPLHF
few	TRBD1	TRBV19	TRBJ1-1	TGTGCCAGTAAGAGACAGGGGGGGAACACTGAAGCTTTCTTT	CASKRQGGNTEAFF
NA	NA	TRBV5-6	TRBJ1-5	TGTGCCAGCAGCTTGGCCGCAGCTCAGCCCCAGCATTTT	CASSLAAAQPQHF
NA	TRBD1	TRBV19	TRBJ1-2	TGTGCCAGCCGACAGGGCCCTTCCAACTATGGCTACACCTTC	CASRQGPSNYGYTF
NA	NA	TRBV10-1	TRBJ2-3	TGCGCCAGCAGTGCCCGGGGCGGAACCACAGATACGCAGTATTTT	CASSARGGTTDTQYF
NA	NA	TRBV18	TRBJ1-1	TGTGCCAGCTCACCACAGGTACTAGAAACTGAAGCTTTCTTT	CASSPQVLETEAFF
NA	TRBD1	TRBV5-1	TRBJ2-3	TGCGCCAGCAGCTTGGATACAGGGGGCGCCACAGATACGCAGTATTTT	CASSLDTGGATDTQYF
NA	NA	TRBV5-4	TRBJ2-7	TGTGCCAGCAGCTTGGCCCTAAGGCTTACGGAGCGGGCCCCCCCTTACGAGCAGTACTTC	CASSLALRLTERAPPYEQYF
NA	NA	TRBV9	TRBJ2-2	TGTGCCAGCAAGGGGTCGGGGGTGAGCACCGGGGAGCTGTTTTTT	CASKGSGVSTGELFF
NA	NA	TRBV11-2	TRBJ2-7	TGTGCCAGCAGCCCCCAAACCTACGAGCAGTACTTC	CASSPQTYEQYF
NA	NA	TRBV4-1	TRBJ2-5	TGCGCCAGCAGCCAATACCCAAGCAACCCGGAGACCCAGTACTTC	CASSQYPSNPETQYF
NA	NA	TRBV5-1	TRBJ1-1	TGCGCCAGCAGCATCACAGGGCGAGACACTGAAGCTTTCTTT	CASSITGRDTEAFF
NA	NA	TRBV9	TRBJ2-2	TGTGCCAGCAGCGTACGGGCAGATTATAACACCGGGGAGCTGTTTTTT	CASSVRADYNTGELFF
NA	NA	TRBV6-4	TRBJ1-5	TGTGCCAGCAGTGAATCCGTTAATCAGCCCCAGCATTTT	CASSESVNQPQHF
NA	NA	TRBV7-3	TRBJ2-1	TGTGCCAGCAGCTTAACTCCGGGATACAATGAGCAGTTCTTC	CASSLTPGYNEQFF
NA	NA	TRBV5-1	TRBJ1-1	TGCGCCAGCAGCTTGGCCGGTCAGAACACTGAAGCTTTCTTT	CASSLAGQNTEAFF
once	TRBD1	TRBV2	TRBJ2-5	TGTGCCAGCAGTAATAGCCGGGACAGACAAGAGACCCAGTACTTC	CASSNSRDRQETQYF
NA	NA	TRBV29-1	TRBJ1-6	TGCAGCGTTGATGAGGGGGTTCCTAATTCACCCCTCCACTTT	CSVDEGVPNSPLHF
NA	TRBD1	TRBV6-5	TRBJ2-1	TGTGCCAGCAGTTATGGGACAGTTAATGAGCAGTTCTTC	CASSYGTVNEQFF
NA	NA	TRBV7-9	TRBJ1-2	TGTGCCAGCAGCTCCGGGACGTATAAGGGCTATGGCTACACCTTC	CASSSGTYKGYGYTF
NA	NA	TRBV11-2	TRBJ2-4	TGTGCCAGCAGCCCACCCCTCGGGGAAAACATTCAGTACTTC	CASSPPLGENIQYF
NA	TRBD1	TRBV29-1	TRBJ1-4	TGCAGCGTTGAAACGGACAGGTATAATGAAAAACTGTTTTTT	CSVETDRYNEKLFF
once	TRBD1	TRBV5-1	TRBJ2-7	TGCGCCAGCAGCGAGGACAGGGGCTCTTACGAGCAGTACTTC	CASSEDRGSYEQYF
NA	TRBD2	TRBV4-3	TRBJ2-2	TGCGCCAGCAGCCAGCGTCCTCGCGGGGGGCATACCGGGGAGCTGTTTTTT	CASSQRPRGGHTGELFF
few	NA	TRBV7-9	TRBJ1-2	TGTGCCAGCAGCTTAGTTGTCCCGGTAGGCTATGGCTACACCTTC	CASSLVVPVGYGYTF
NA	NA	TRBV2	TRBJ2-3	TGTGCCACCGCCGCCGCACGCCGCACAGATACGCAGTATTTT	CATAAARRTDTQYF
NA	TRBD1	TRBV27	TRBJ2-3	TGTGCCAGCAGTCGACTTAGGCAGGGGGCTGGGACAGATACGCAGTATTTT	CASSRLRQGAGTDTQYF
NA	NA	TRBV7-3	TRBJ1-2	TGTGCCAGCAGCTTCTCTACAGGGTGGGGCTACACCTTC	CASSFSTGWGYTF
NA	NA	TRBV7-5	TRBJ1-5	TGTGCCAGAAGCTTAGTAACATGGGACAGGAGGGATCAGCCCCAGCATTTT	CARSLVTWDRRDQPQHF
NA	NA	TRBV14	TRBJ1-4	TGTGCCAGCTCTCTGGGATCTTTCGATGAAAAACTGTTTTTT	CASSLGSFDEKLFF
NA	NA	TRBV7-6	TRBJ1-1	TGTGCCAGCAGCTTCTCTCTGAACACTGAAGCTTTCTTT	CASSFSLNTEAFF
NA	TRBD1	TRBV5-8	TRBJ1-5	TGTGCCAGCAATTCAGGGGGATTTCTTCAGCCCCAGCATTTT	CASNSGGFLQPQHF
NA	NA	TRBV6-1	TRBJ2-7	TGTGCCAGCAGTGAAGTGGGTACGGGATACGAGCAGTACTTC	CASSEVGTGYEQYF
few	NA	TRBV11-2	TRBJ2-3	TGTGCCAGCAGCCTAACAGGGCCCACAGATACGCAGTATTTT	CASSLTGPTDTQYF
NA	NA	TRBV6-6	TRBJ2-1	TGTGCCAGCGGGCAAGTAAATGAGCAGTTCTTC	CASGQVNEQFF
few	TRBD1	TRBV7-7	TRBJ1-5	TGTGCCAGCAGACCAACAGGGGGCGCGGGGAATCAGCCCCAGCATTTT	CASRPTGGAGNQPQHF
NA	NA	TRBV7-2	TRBJ1-1	TGTGCCAGCAGCTTAGGGGCAGCGAACACTGAAGCTTTCTTT	CASSLGAANTEAFF
NA	TRBD2	TRBV19	TRBJ2-1	TGTGCCAGTAGTGGGCGGACTAGCGGGGGGATTAATGAGCAGTTCTTC	CASSGRTSGGINEQFF